This T cell receptor (beta chain) was retrieved from a study of cytomegalovirus exposure and HLA in healthy donors. Study-level information: Assignment to the Caucasian-associated ancestry cluster applied to around 82% of the roughly 420 genotyped donors. Whole-study findings and limits: Sequencing artifact likely explains a cluster of highly shared sequence variants. Many donors shared some public TCRs, even though most TCR sequences were rare.

Germline V gene sequence: CDR1 SGHRS, CDR2 YFSETQ. The CDR3 sequence is 15 residues long. Trimming at V came to 0 bases and at J to 3 bases, leaving 6 bases not matched to a gene. Amplification used 60 Vbeta primers and 13 Jbeta primers. TCRdb keeps only in-frame clones here, not all; method: immunoSEQ multiplex PCR. The sample shows around 210,000 clones, more than 75% of them seen only once. Notes on this clone: The target antigen is unknown.

Though probably carrying unrecorded immune exposures, donors were nominally healthy at sampling. This TCR was sampled from a girl aged 2 to 10 in good health and CMV-seronegative. This sequence joins TRBV5-1 and TRBJ2-7; TRBD2 matches 7 bases. The source material was PBMCs. The CDR3 DNA reads as TGCGCCAGCAGCTTGGGCGGGAGTGGGGGCTACGAGCAGTACTTC. The encoded protein is CASSLGGSGGYEQYF.